This T cell receptor (beta chain) was obtained from a study of blood T cell repertoires in COVID-19. Study information: T cells, B-cell-depleted T cells, or PBMCs provided the cDNA or gDNA that served as material.

V lost 6 bases and J lost 3; bases outside the gene matches: 10. Germline V gives CDR1 SGHTA, CDR2 FQGNSA. The CDR3 length is 16 residues. The Seattle patients joined while their infection was active and were tracked longitudinally afterward. Sequencing was performed with immunoSEQ multiplex PCR; in TCRdb, only in-frame clones are kept and a portion is missing. The sample lists about 250,000 clones, around 89% seen once, with around 6.5% in the top ten. The clonotype was recovered from a woman younger than 45 with COVID-19, enrolled during active disease. Sequencing input: peripheral blood. The chain carries TRBV7-2 and TRBJ2-3; TRBD1 agrees at 9 bases. The CDR3 region has the DNA TGTGCCAGCAGTTTGTCCGGGACAGGGTTTACAGATACGCAGTATTTT. Translated, it gives CASSLSGTGFTDTQYF.